This passage covers 22 T cell receptor beta chains from one sample sequenced in a study of shared clonotypes between healthy human individuals. Some clones are missing from TCRdb's copy, which holds only in-frame ones; the method was immunoSEQ multiplex PCR. The sample consists of 180,000 or so clones, 85% to 95% of them appearing once. The sequenced material came from naive CD4+ T cells sorted from blood. The subset: CD45RA+ positively selected. These TCRs come from a woman aged 25 to 45 in good health.

V is TRBV5-1 and J is TRBJ1-1, with a weak D call TRBD1 (5 bases). V lost 7 bases, J lost 1 base, and 11 bases lay in between. Per the germline V gene, CDR1 is SGHRS and CDR2 is YFSETQ. The CDR3 is made up of 13 amino acids. The CDR3: CASGRQQNTEAFF. The CDR3 nucleotides read TGCGCCAGCGGCAGACAGCAGAACACTGAAGCTTTCTTT.

V usage is TRBV20-1 and J usage is TRBJ2-7; D ambiguous. The CDR3 consists of 11 residues. V lost 5 bases, J lost 6 bases, and 11 bases lay in between. Germline loops: CDR1 DFQATT, CDR2 SNEGSKA (reference sequence). The CDR3 DNA reads as TGCAGTGCTTCCTTGGCCCCCGAGCAGTACTTC. Amino acids: CSASLAPEQYF.

V gene TRBV21-1 combines with J gene TRBJ2-5; the DNA was not compared with TRBD2, the D call given in the table. TRBV21-1 is marked as a pseudogene. CDR3 length: 16 amino acids. The CDR3 DNA reads as TGTGCCAGTCGGGGGACTAGCGGGAGGATTAAAGAGACCCAGTACTTC. Translating it yields CASRGTSGRIKETQYF.

This sequence joins TRBV23-1 and TRBJ2-7, with 9 bases fitting TRBD2. TRBV23-1 is known as an ORF, though its function is uncertain. This CDR3 is 18 amino acids long. V shed 0 bases and J 5 bases; nucleotides not matched to a gene: 14. This CDR3 is CASSQSKLASGTTNEQYF. DNA for the CDR3: TGCGCCAGCAGTCAATCGAAGCTTGCTAGCGGGACCACCAACGAGCAGTACTTC.

The chain couples TRBV5-1 to TRBJ2-7; 7 bases are a match to TRBD2. The V gene end was trimmed by 5 bases and the J gene end by 1 base; junction bases not matched to a gene: 12. This CDR3 region has 16 residues. Looked up from germline, CDR1 is SGHRS and CDR2 is YFSETQ. CDR3 sequence: CASRPLLAVNSYEQYF. For the CDR3, the DNA is TGCGCCAGCAGGCCGCTCCTAGCGGTTAATTCCTACGAGCAGTACTTC.

V gene TRBV6-6 combines with J gene TRBJ2-1, with 16 bases lining up with TRBD2. Germline CDR1 reads MNHNY; CDR2 reads SVGAGI (reference sequence). This CDR3 has 16 amino acids. The V gene end was trimmed by 5 bases and the J gene end by 8 bases; junction bases not matched to a gene: 6. CDR3 sequence: CASSTPGTSGRDEQFF. In DNA, the CDR3 is TGTGCCAGCAGTACCCCCGGGACTAGCGGGAGGGATGAGCAGTTCTTC.

The CDR3 region is CASSERGNTEAFF. Here the CDR3 DNA reads TGTGCCAGCAGTGAGCGGGGGAACACTGAAGCTTTCTTT. The chain couples TRBV25-1 to TRBJ1-1; D unresolved. CDR1 is MGHDK, CDR2 SYGVNS, per germline. The CDR3 has 13 amino acids. Trimming removed 3 bases at V and 1 base at J, with 6 bases between.

J is TRBJ1-5 and V is TRBV19; D not certain. Per the germline V gene, CDR1 is LNHDA and CDR2 is SQIVND (reference sequence). The CDR3 consists of 10 residues. With 7 bases removed from V and 5 bases from J, the gap between germline ends came to 3 bases. CDR3 DNA: TGTGCCAGTACCCATCAGCCCCAGCATTTT. It specifies CASTHQPQHF.

V is TRBV28 and J is TRBJ1-1, with unresolved D. CDR1 and CDR2 from the germline V gene are MDHEN and SYDVKM. V gave up 8 bases and J gave up 7 bases, with 8 bases separating them. The CDR3 runs 10 residues. The DNA of the CDR3 is TGTGCCAGCCATGCCAATGAAGCTTTCTTT. Translated: CASHANEAFF.

The chain has TRBV7-9 and TRBJ2-6; D ambiguous. From germline, CDR1 is SEHNR and CDR2 FQNEAQ (reference sequence). The CDR3 sequence is 14 residues long. The V end was cut by 3 bases, the J end by 1 base, with 4 bases between. The CDR3 coding sequence is TGTGCCAGCAGCTTTCAGTCTGGGGCCAACGTCCTGACTTTC. Translation: CASSFQSGANVLTF. The full variable domain, with the rest looked up from reference TRBV7-9 and TRBJ2-6, is DTGVSQNPRHKITKRGQNVTFRCDPISEHNRLYWYRQTLGQGPEFLTYFQNEAQLEKSRLLSDRFSAERPKGSFSTLEIQRTEQGDSAMYLCASSFQSGANVLTFGAGSRLTVL.

This chain uses TRBV7-3 with TRBJ2-7, with D unresolved. CDR1 and CDR2 (germline): SGHTA, FQGTGA. The CDR3 has 14 amino acids. The V end was cut by 3 bases, the J end by 2 bases, with 11 bases between. In DNA, the CDR3 is TGTGCCAGCAGCTTTACCGGCAGAACCTACGAGCAGTACTTC. The encoded protein is CASSFTGRTYEQYF.

The chain recombines TRBV5-6 with TRBJ1-1, with TRBD1 matching 9 bases. Germline V gives CDR1 SGHDT, CDR2 YYEEEE. V was pared by 3 bases and J by 7 bases, with 4 bases of the junction left unmatched. The CDR3 sequence is 13 residues long. CDR3 sequence (DNA): TGTGCCAGCAGCTACAGGGGGCGCGGTGAAGCTTTCTTT. This encodes CASSYRGRGEAFF. Full variable domain (outside the CDR3, taken from reference TRBV5-6 and TRBJ1-1): DAGVTQSPTHLIKTRGQQVTLRCSPKSGHDTVSWYQQALGQGPQFIFQYYEEEERQRGNFPDRFSGHQFPNYSSELNVNALLLGDSALYLCASSYRGRGEAFFGQGTRLTVV.

CDR3 loop: CASSVEGGTYYEQYF. The CDR3 region has the DNA TGTGCCAGCAGCGTAGAGGGGGGAACTTACTACGAGCAGTACTTC. The genes are TRBV9 and TRBJ2-5; D could derive from TRBD1 or TRBD2 (6 bases each). Gene TRBJ2-7 matches the end of the DNA better, so the J call may be wrong. The CDR3 is made up of 15 amino acids. CDR1 and CDR2 (germline): SGDLS, YYNGEE.

The V call is TRBV9, the J call TRBJ2-5, with 14 bases aligning to TRBD2. The germline V gene has CDR1 SGDLS and CDR2 YYNGEE. This CDR3 comprises 16 residues. The V and J ends lost 3 bases and 4 bases, in that order; junction bases with no gene match: 5. CDR3 sequence (DNA): TGTGCCAGCAGCGCCTCCGGACTAGCGGGAGGAGAGACCCAGTACTTC. It translates to CASSASGLAGGETQYF. Full variable domain (outside the CDR3, taken from reference TRBV9 and TRBJ2-5): DSGVTQTPKHLITATGQRVTLRCSPRSGDLSVYWYQQSLDQGLQFLIQYYNGEERAKGNILERFSAQQFPDLHSELNLSSLELGDSALYFCASSASGLAGGETQYFGPGTRLLVL.

The V gene is TRBV4-1, the J gene TRBJ1-6; TRBD1 is a possible D gene (6 bases). The germline CDR1 and CDR2 sequences are MGHRA and YSYEKL. With 6 bases removed from V and 0 bases from J, the gap between germline ends came to 12 bases. This CDR3 contains 16 residues. CDR3 sequence: CASRPLDSSYNSPLHF. The CDR3 DNA follows: TGCGCCAGCAGGCCTTTGGACAGCTCCTATAATTCACCCCTCCACTTT.

This clone showed up just a few times. The gene calls are TRBV20-1 and TRBJ2-7; no clear D. The CDR3 runs 10 residues. Germline values: CDR1 DFQATT, CDR2 SNEGSKA (reference sequence). The V and J ends lost 6 bases and 5 bases respectively, with 8 bases between them. CDR3 sequence reads: CSAAAHEQYF. The CDR3 DNA is TGCAGTGCCGCAGCCCACGAGCAGTACTTC.

The chain links TRBV2 to TRBJ2-7; 7 positions agree with TRBD1. The V segment lost 6 bases and the J segment 2 bases; nucleotides outside the gene matches: 7. The CDR3 is 14 amino acids. Germline V lookup: CDR1 SNHLY, CDR2 FYNNEI. CDR3: CASSPGTEAYEQYF. CDR3 bases: TGTGCCAGCAGCCCCGGGACAGAGGCCTACGAGCAGTACTTC. The full variable domain, with the rest looked up from reference TRBV2 and TRBJ2-7, is EPEVTQTPSHQVTQMGQEVILRCVPISNHLYFYWYRQILGQKVEFLVSFYNNEISEKSEIFDDQFSVERPDGSNFTLKIRSTKLEDSAMYFCASSPGTEAYEQYFGPGTRLTVT.

The chain links TRBV18 to TRBJ2-5; no clear D gene. The DNA end is a closer match to TRBJ2-7, so the J assignment may be wrong. This CDR3 has 14 residues. CDR1 KGHSH and CDR2 LQKENI come from the germline V gene. The CDR3 region has the DNA TGTGCCAGCTCACCACCGGGGTTCGGATACGAGCAGTACTTC. Translation gives CASSPPGFGYEQYF.

V is TRBV2 and J is TRBJ1-2; 7 bases align to TRBD1. The CDR3 totals 13 residues. Trimming removed 6 bases from V and 8 bases from J; junction bases left unmatched: 9. Germline V CDR1 and CDR2: SNHLY, FYNNEI. CDR3 sequence: CASSPDRDGGYTF. In DNA, the CDR3 is TGTGCCAGCAGCCCTGACAGGGATGGAGGCTACACCTTC.

The V call is TRBV2, the J call TRBJ1-5; 8 nucleotides agree with TRBD1. This CDR3 region has 15 residues. V shed 10 bases and J 2 bases; nucleotides not matched to a gene: 10. Germline lookup yields CDR1 SNHLY and CDR2 FYNNEI. The CDR3 loop is CATNPDRGGNQPQHF. The CDR3 nucleotides are TGTGCCACTAACCCTGACAGGGGTGGCAATCAGCCCCAGCATTTT.

This clone was seen a single time. V and J are TRBV4-1 and TRBJ1-1; 7 bases fit TRBD1. CDR1 and CDR2 (germline): MGHRA, YSYEKL. Trimming removed 4 bases from V and 7 bases from J; junction bases left unmatched: 9. The CDR3 extends over 14 amino acids. The CDR3 region has the DNA TGCGCCAGCAGCCCCCGGAGGGGGCAAGTTGAAGCTTTCTTT. It is translated as CASSPRRGQVEAFF.

V is TRBV20-1 and J is TRBJ2-5; D gene ambiguous. The DNA matches TRBJ2-7 better at its end, which makes the J call doubtful. The CDR3 has 11 residues. Germline CDR1 and CDR2: DFQATT and SNEGSKA (reference sequence). CDR3 amino acids: CSAGLLREQYF. DNA of the CDR3: TGCAGTGCTGGGCTTCTGCGCGAGCAGTACTTC.